Following are 14 T cell receptor beta chains from one sample sequenced in a study of T cell clones after liver transplantation. Data came from immunoSEQ multiplex PCR; TCRdb stores just in-frame clones and leaves some out. The sample lists roughly 55,000 clones; roughly 71% were seen once. The specimen comprised CD4+ T cells from blood, sampled around 4.5 years after liver transplant. These receptors were collected from a human patient who received a liver transplant. Some T cells may be supplied by the graft donor.

The J gene is TRBJ2-2, the V gene TRBV7-8; 9 bases match TRBD1. J was trimmed by 3 bases and V by 5 bases; bases with no gene match: 4. The CDR3 has 15 residues. Germline loops: CDR1 SGHVS, CDR2 FQNEAQ. This CDR3 reads CASSTGQGDTGELFF. The CDR3 coding sequence is TGTGCCAGCAGCACGGGACAGGGAGACACCGGGGAGCTGTTTTTT.

This clone was observed a handful of times. The chain has TRBV27 and TRBJ2-2; 7 nucleotides agree with TRBD1. Trimming at V came to 6 bases and at J to 0 bases, leaving 4 bases not matched to a gene. The CDR3 is 15 amino acids. Germline lookup yields CDR1 MNHEY and CDR2 SMNVEV (reference sequence). This chain's CDR3 is CASSIQGANTGELFF. In DNA form, the CDR3 reads TGTGCCAGCAGCATCCAGGGGGCGAACACCGGGGAGCTGTTTTTT.

The chain employs TRBV6-6 and TRBJ2-5; D gene uncertain. The CDR3 consists of 13 residues. The V end was cut by 8 bases, the J end by 3 bases, with 13 bases between. CDR1 is MNHNY, CDR2 SVGAGI, per germline (reference sequence). CDR3 nucleotide sequence: TGTGCCAGCGGATCGAGGTTTGAAGAGACCCAGTACTTC. This gives the protein CASGSRFEETQYF.

J is TRBJ2-3 and V is TRBV5-4, with 8 positions matching TRBD2. The CDR3 is 19 residues long. The V segment lost 3 bases and the J segment 4 bases; nucleotides outside the gene matches: 19. Germline V gives CDR1 SGHNT, CDR2 YYREEE (reference sequence). In DNA form, the CDR3 reads TGTGCCAGCAGCTCCCCGGGACTAGAATCCTTTTGGGAGCCAGATACGCAGTATTTT. It specifies CASSSPGLESFWEPDTQYF.

The table lists this clone with a few counts. V gene TRBV11-2 combines with J gene TRBJ2-1; the D is unclear. The CDR3 runs 15 residues. The V and J ends lost 4 bases and 3 bases respectively, with 13 bases between them. Germline V gives CDR1 SGHAT, CDR2 FQNNGV. CDR3 amino acids: CASSSPMGHYNEQFF. The CDR3 coding sequence is TGTGCCAGCAGCTCCCCGATGGGTCACTACAATGAGCAGTTCTTC.

V and J are TRBV28 and TRBJ1-1, with TRBD1 identical over 10 bases. The CDR3 is 15 amino acids. The V and J ends lost 5 bases and 4 bases, in that order; junction bases with no gene match: 7. CDR1 and CDR2 (germline): MDHEN, SYDVKM. The DNA of the CDR3 is TGTGCCAGCAGTCGACCGGGACAGGGGTCCACTGAAGCTTTCTTT. Translation: CASSRPGQGSTEAFF. The variable domain in full, completed from reference TRBV28 and TRBJ1-1, reads DVKVTQSSRYLVKRTGEKVFLECVQDMDHENMFWYRQDPGLGLRLIYFSYDVKMKEKGDIPEGYSVSREKKERFSLILESASTNQTSMYLCASSRPGQGSTEAFFGQGTRLTVV.

In DNA, the CDR3 is TGTGCCAGCAGCCTTACCGGGGACGGCGTCACCTATAATTCACCCCTCCACTTT. Amino acids: CASSLTGDGVTYNSPLHF. The chain has TRBV7-8 and TRBJ1-6; tentatively, D is TRBD1 (5 bases). Looked up from germline, CDR1 is SGHVS and CDR2 is FQNEAQ. V was pared by 5 bases and J by 2 bases, with 19 bases between. This CDR3 contains 18 residues.

The rearrangement uses TRBV7-8 and TRBJ2-7, with D tentatively TRBD2 (5 bases). There are 17 residues in the CDR3. CDR1 SGHVS and CDR2 FQNEAQ come from the germline V gene. V lost 5 bases and J 0 bases, leaving 20 bases between the germline ends. Here the CDR3 DNA reads TGTGCCAGCAGCCCCCGGAGGACGCTTGTTAGCTCCTACGAGCAGTACTTC. Its protein product is CASSPRRTLVSSYEQYF. The full variable domain, its missing parts supplied by reference TRBV7-8 and TRBJ2-7, is GAGVSQSPRYKVAKRGQDVALRCDPISGHVSLFWYQQALGQGPEFLTYFQNEAQLDKSGLPSDRFFAERPEGSVSTLKIQRTQQEDSAVYLCASSPRRTLVSSYEQYFGPGTRLTVT.

This clone is judged medium-sized. The rearrangement links TRBV5-1 to TRBJ1-6, with D hard to call. The CDR3 totals 14 residues. V shed 0 bases and J shed 6 bases, with 7 bases lying between them. CDR1 is SGHRS and CDR2 is YFSETQ in the germline V gene. CDR3: CASSLDPANSPLHF. The CDR3, as DNA: TGCGCCAGCAGCTTGGATCCTGCTAATTCACCCCTCCACTTT.

The gene calls are TRBV7-2 and TRBJ1-2; no definite D call. V dropped 2 bases and J dropped 2 bases, with 9 bases sitting between them. This CDR3 spans 14 amino acids. Germline CDR1 reads SGHTA; CDR2 reads FQGNSA. In DNA, the CDR3 is TGTGCCAGCAGCTTAAGTGGAGGGAACTATGGCTACACCTTC. Translation gives CASSLSGGNYGYTF.

The chain is built from TRBV4-1 and TRBJ1-3; no definite D call. V lost 1 base and J 0 bases, leaving 16 bases between the germline ends. CDR1 is MGHRA, CDR2 YSYEKL, per germline. This CDR3 region has 18 residues. The DNA for the CDR3 is TGCGCCAGCAGCCAAGCCCGGGCAGGCCCATTCTCTGGAAACACCATATATTTT. Translation: CASSQARAGPFSGNTIYF.

This clone was counted only a few times. The chain has TRBV2 and TRBJ2-7, with D maybe TRBD1 (5 bases). The CDR3 has 16 amino acids. The germline gives CDR1 SNHLY, CDR2 FYNNEI. V was trimmed by 8 bases and J by 3 bases, leaving 23 bases between them. The CDR3 reads CASRGLGQGVDYEQYF. CDR3 DNA: TGTGCCAGCCGAGGCCTCGGGCAGGGCGTGGACTACGAGCAGTACTTC.

This rearrangement joins TRBV10-3 to TRBJ2-5; 7 bases match TRBD2. Germline V gene lookup returns CDR1 ENHRY and CDR2 SYGVKD. V shed 7 bases and J 5 bases; nucleotides not matched to a gene: 7. This CDR3 is 13 amino acids long. The CDR3 spells CAIKGWEGETQYF. CDR3 in DNA: TGTGCCATCAAGGGGTGGGAGGGGGAGACCCAGTACTTC.

The genes are TRBV9 and TRBJ1-6, with D uncertain. The CDR3 totals 16 residues. Trimming stripped 1 base from V and 7 bases from J, with 15 bases between. Germline assignment: CDR1 SGDLS and CDR2 YYNGEE. The CDR3 sequence: CASSVSPGQLNSPLHF. In DNA form, the CDR3 reads TGTGCCAGCAGCGTAAGTCCTGGGCAGCTGAATTCACCCCTCCACTTT. Looking up the rest from reference TRBV9 and TRBJ1-6 gives the full variable domain: DSGVTQTPKHLITATGQRVTLRCSPRSGDLSVYWYQQSLDQGLQFLIQYYNGEERAKGNILERFSAQQFPDLHSELNLSSLELGDSALYFCASSVSPGQLNSPLHFGNGTRLTVT.